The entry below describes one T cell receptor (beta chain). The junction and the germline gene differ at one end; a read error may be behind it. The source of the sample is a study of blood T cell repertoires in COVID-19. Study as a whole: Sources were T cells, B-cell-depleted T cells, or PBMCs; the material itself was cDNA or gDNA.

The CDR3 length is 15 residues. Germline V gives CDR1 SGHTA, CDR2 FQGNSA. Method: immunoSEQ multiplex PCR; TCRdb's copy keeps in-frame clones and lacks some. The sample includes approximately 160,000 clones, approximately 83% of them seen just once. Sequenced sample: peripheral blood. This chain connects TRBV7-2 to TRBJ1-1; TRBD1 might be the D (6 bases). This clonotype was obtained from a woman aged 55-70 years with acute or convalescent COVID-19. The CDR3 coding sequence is TGTGCCAGCAGGTTAGGAGGGGGGGCGAACACTGAAGCTTTCTTT. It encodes CASRLGGGANTEAFF.